This T cell receptor beta chain was obtained from a study of identical twins. The CDR3 loop spans 14 amino acids. From germline, CDR1 is DFQATT and CDR2 SNEGSKA (reference sequence). For this clonotype: Sequence at one end of the junction differs from germline and may be a read error.

It was template switching that added a universal primer site, and there were unique molecular identifiers on the cDNA. TCRdb re-called the 5' RACE reads through MiXCR, storing one row per CDR3 protein. The table includes some 500,000 distinct CDR3 sequences, more than 13% detected once. These sequences were also reported in another study, on yellow fever vaccine responses in identical twins.

Material: CD4+ T cells sorted from blood. This rearrangement joins TRBV20-1 to TRBJ2-1; D perhaps matches TRBD2 (5 bases). The sequence came from a woman between 18 and 30 years old in good health. CDR3 coding DNA: TGCAGTGCCCCTGCCCGGACGGGATATGATGAGAAGTTCTTC. Its protein is CSAPARTGYDEKFF.